The next 18 T cell receptor beta chains were all read from a single sample in a study of blood T cell repertoires in COVID-19. Clones were sequenced by immunoSEQ multiplex PCR, and TCRdb holds only the in-frame ones, with some missing. The repertoire includes around 64,000 clones, 75% to 85% of them detected once, and around 13% sits in the top ten. The sequenced material came from peripheral blood. Receptors were obtained from a human donor in a cohort sampled during active COVID-19.

This clone appeared once. CDR3 loop: CASSLARDSNYGYTF. CDR3 sequence (DNA): TGTGCCAGCAGCCTAGCTAGGGACAGTAACTATGGCTACACCTTC. The genes are TRBV5-6 and TRBJ1-2; 7 nucleotides match TRBD1. The germline gives CDR1 SGHDT, CDR2 YYEEEE. Trimming cost V 4 bases and J 1 base; bases outside gene matches: 7. There are 15 residues in the CDR3.

CDR3 region: CSASNGQSLTGELFF. CDR3 coding DNA: TGCAGTGCTAGTAACGGACAGTCGTTGACCGGGGAGCTGTTTTTT. This chain links TRBV20-1 with TRBJ2-2, with a weak D call TRBD1 (6 bases). Germline values: CDR1 DFQATT, CDR2 SNEGSKA (reference sequence). The CDR3 runs to 15 residues. V lost 3 bases and J 5 bases, leaving 16 bases between the germline ends.

The rearrangement links TRBV27 to TRBJ2-2; D not certain. V lost 1 base and J 6 bases, leaving 9 bases between the germline ends. CDR3 length: 14 residues. Germline values: CDR1 MNHEY, CDR2 SMNVEV (reference sequence). The DNA of the CDR3 is TGTGCCAGCAGTTTATTGTTGCGGTCCGGGGAGCTGTTTTTT. It encodes CASSLLLRSGELFF.

The chain is built from TRBV15 and TRBJ2-5; 14 bases fit TRBD2. Looked up from germline, CDR1 is LNHNV and CDR2 is YYDKDF (reference sequence). This CDR3 contains 16 residues. Trimming removed 5 bases from V and 4 bases from J; junction bases left unmatched: 6. CDR3 region: CATSLGLAGGRETQYF. The CDR3 bases are TGTGCCACCAGCCTTGGACTAGCGGGGGGCAGAGAGACCCAGTACTTC.

The rearrangement uses TRBV7-8 and TRBJ2-3, with 9 bases that match TRBD2. Germline CDR1 reads SGHVS; CDR2 reads FQNEAQ. The CDR3 length is 16 residues. V lost 3 bases to trimming and J lost 3 bases; unmatched junction nucleotides: 7. Here the CDR3 DNA reads TGTGCCAGCAGCTTTCTAGCGGGGATGAGTACAGATACGCAGTATTTT. Translation: CASSFLAGMSTDTQYF. The full variable domain, in which reference TRBV7-8 and TRBJ2-3 provide the parts outside the CDR3, is GAGVSQSPRYKVAKRGQDVALRCDPISGHVSLFWYQQALGQGPEFLTYFQNEAQLDKSGLPSDRFFAERPEGSVSTLKIQRTQQEDSAVYLCASSFLAGMSTDTQYFGPGTRLTVL.

A few counts support this clone. The rearrangement links TRBV14 to TRBJ2-7; TRBD1 matches 9 bases. This CDR3 has 16 amino acids. Trimming took 3 bases from V and 3 from J; bases not matched to a gene: 9. Per the germline V gene, CDR1 is SGHDN and CDR2 is FVKESK. This CDR3 reads CASSHPGTGLIYEQYF. As DNA, the CDR3 is TGTGCCAGCAGCCACCCCGGGACAGGGCTAATCTACGAGCAGTACTTC.

The chain is built from TRBV29-1 and TRBJ1-1, with 7 bases that match TRBD1. CDR3 length equals 13 residues. V trimming: 4 bases; J trimming: 2 bases; junction bases outside the gene matches: 4. The germline V gene has CDR1 SQVTM and CDR2 ANQGSEA. CDR3 sequence: CSVVGQRNTEAFF. The CDR3 DNA sequence: TGCAGCGTTGTGGGACAGAGAAACACTGAAGCTTTCTTT.

This clone has just one count. The chain couples TRBV18 to TRBJ2-3, with 9 bases identical to TRBD1. J was trimmed by 0 bases and V by 6 bases; bases with no gene match: 19. Germline values: CDR1 KGHSH, CDR2 LQKENI. The CDR3 runs 20 residues. CDR3 nucleotides: TGTGCCAGCTCCCCCAGCAGGACAGGGGAAGAGAGGGATAGCACAGATACGCAGTATTTT. Translation: CASSPSRTGEERDSTDTQYF.

This chain links TRBV27 with TRBJ2-7, with no clear D. The V end lost 8 bases, the J end lost 2 bases, and 13 bases lay between the germline ends. CDR1 is MNHEY and CDR2 is SMNVEV in the germline V gene (reference sequence). The CDR3 runs 13 residues. CDR3 protein: CASPSGGAYEQYV. Here the CDR3 DNA reads TGTGCCAGCCCCTCGGGTGGAGCCTACGAGCAGTACGTC.

The chain couples TRBV5-4 to TRBJ1-3, with 8 bases fitting TRBD1. Germline loops: CDR1 SGHNT, CDR2 YYREEE (reference sequence). Trimming took 2 bases from V and 0 from J; bases not matched to a gene: 4. The CDR3 extends over 16 amino acids. The CDR3 DNA follows: TGTGCCAGCAGCTTACAGGGGGTACTCTCTGGAAACACCATATATTTT. Translating it yields CASSLQGVLSGNTIYF.

The chain joins TRBV6-5 to TRBJ2-7; D gene unclear. The CDR3 is 13 residues long. Deletions cut 1 base from V and 5 bases from J, with 9 bases between. Germline CDR1 is MNHEY and CDR2 is SVGAGI. The CDR3 nucleotides read TGTGCCAGCAGTTACTTGCAGCGAGACGAGCAGTACTTC. Residues: CASSYLQRDEQYF.

The chain uses TRBV13 and TRBJ2-5; 15 bases are a match to TRBD2. Germline trimming cut 0 bases from V and 6 bases from J; bases unmatched to any gene: 8. The CDR3 spans 18 residues. CDR1 is PRHDT and CDR2 is FYEKMQ in the germline V gene (reference sequence). CDR3 nucleotides: TGTGCCAGCAGCTTAGGCCTCTGGACTAGCGGGGGGGCGAAGACCCAGTACTTC. This sequence encodes CASSLGLWTSGGAKTQYF.

The V call is TRBV3-1 (or the pseudogene TRBV3-2), the J call TRBJ1-2, with D hard to call. V was trimmed by 0 bases and J by 0 bases, leaving 11 bases between them. The V gene's germline CDR1 is LGHDT and CDR2 YNNKEL (reference sequence). The CDR3 contains 16 residues. Written as DNA, the CDR3 is TGTGCCAGCAGCCAAGATCGAGGTGTGGCTAACTATGGCTACACCTTC. Encoded protein: CASSQDRGVANYGYTF.

The genes are TRBV5-1 and TRBJ1-1, with a tentative D call TRBD1 (6 bases). Germline CDR1 SGHRS, CDR2 YFSETQ. Trimming took off 7 bases at V and 1 base at J, with 17 bases between the two ends. The CDR3 totals 15 residues. The CDR3 region has the DNA TGCGCCAGCCATTTCAAGGGGGGGAAGAACACTGAAGCTTTCTTT. As protein: CASHFKGGKNTEAFF.

This clone appeared many times. This chain links TRBV7-9 with TRBJ1-5; perhaps TRBD1 as D (5 bases). This CDR3 has 13 amino acids. V dropped 5 bases and J dropped 6 bases, with 11 bases sitting between them. Germline assignment: CDR1 SEHNR and CDR2 FQNEAQ (reference sequence). Written as DNA, the CDR3 is TGTGCCAGCAGCGCCTCAGGGTTTCAGCCCCAGCATTTT. As protein: CASSASGFQPQHF.

This clone was picked up a small number of times. The rearrangement uses TRBV4-2 and TRBJ1-1; 9 nucleotides match TRBD1. The germline CDR1 and CDR2 sequences are LGHNA and YNFKEQ. The CDR3 is 19 amino acids. The J segment lost 1 base and the V segment lost 3 bases, leaving 15 bases of the junction unmatched. The CDR3: CASSHDPPGTGIGNTEAFF. CDR3 in DNA: TGTGCCAGCAGCCACGACCCCCCCGGGACAGGGATTGGGAACACTGAAGCTTTCTTT.

The chain combines TRBV29-1 with TRBJ1-1; no reliable D call. CDR3 length: 12 amino acids. CDR1 is SQVTM, CDR2 ANQGSEA, per germline. V shed 5 bases and J shed 7 bases, with 14 bases lying between them. CDR3 sequence: CSVFLSPSEAFF. CDR3 DNA: TGCAGCGTTTTTCTCTCTCCGAGTGAAGCTTTCTTT.

The chain joins TRBV7-6 to TRBJ2-7, with 9 bases that match TRBD2. Germline V lookup: CDR1 SGHVS, CDR2 FNYEAQ. The junction had 9 bases not matched to a gene; V was cut back by 0 bases and J by 6 bases. The CDR3 totals 16 residues. The CDR3 spells CASSLAMRGGPPEQYF. CDR3 bases: TGTGCCAGCAGCTTAGCGATGCGGGGGGGCCCTCCCGAGCAGTACTTC.